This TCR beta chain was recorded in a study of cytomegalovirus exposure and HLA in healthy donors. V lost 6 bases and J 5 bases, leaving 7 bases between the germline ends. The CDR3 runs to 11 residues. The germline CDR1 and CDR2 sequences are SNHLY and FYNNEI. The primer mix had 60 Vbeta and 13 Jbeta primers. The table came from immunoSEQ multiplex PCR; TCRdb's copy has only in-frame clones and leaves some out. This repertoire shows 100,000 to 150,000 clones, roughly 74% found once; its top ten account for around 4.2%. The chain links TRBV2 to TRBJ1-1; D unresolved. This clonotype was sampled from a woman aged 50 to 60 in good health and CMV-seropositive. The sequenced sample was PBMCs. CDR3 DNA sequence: TGTGCCAGCAGGGCCGGGACTGAAGCTTTCTTT. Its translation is CASRAGTEAFF.